A single sample gave rise to the 26 T cell receptor beta chains below, sequenced in a study of tumor-infiltrating lymphocytes in oesophageal squamous cell carcinoma. Each CDR3 protein gets one entry after TCRdb re-called the PCR reads with MiXCR. Of 15,000 to 20,000 distinct CDR3 sequences listed, 40% to 55% are singletons. Sequencing was performed on normal esophageal tissue next to the tumor. These receptor sequences come from a female donor with esophageal squamous cell carcinoma.

With regard to this clonotype: Germline is not matched at one junction end, which may reflect a read error. This CDR3 is CASSITQGGETQYF. CDR3 nucleotides: TGTGCTAGCAGCATCACTCAGGGGGGAGAGACCCAGTACTTC. This chain links TRBV7-6 with TRBJ2-7, with D perhaps TRBD1 (7 bases). The J call may be wrong; the DNA end is better matched by TRBJ2-5. The CDR3 is 14 amino acids. Germline CDR1 and CDR2: SGHVS and FNYEAQ.

This clonotype turned up a few times. CDR3 region: CASSPRTGNSYEQYF. The DNA for the CDR3 is TGTGCCAGCAGCCCTAGGACAGGAAATTCCTACGAGCAGTACTTC. This rearrangement joins TRBV7-8 to TRBJ2-1, with 7 nucleotides matching TRBD1. The assigned J gene may be wrong: the sequence end matches TRBJ2-7 better. CDR1 and CDR2 from the germline V gene are SGHVS and FQNEAQ. This CDR3 has 15 amino acids.

The chain is built from TRBV4-2 and TRBJ2-5, with 8 bases matching TRBD2. This CDR3 is 15 amino acids long. Germline V CDR1 and CDR2: LGHNA, YNFKEQ. Trimming at V came to 5 bases and at J to 11 bases, leaving 16 bases not matched to a gene. The CDR3 DNA is TGTGCCAGCAGCTATAGCGGGATCGGGTCCAATGAGCAGTACTTC. It encodes CASSYSGIGSNEQYF.

The V gene is TRBV7-4, the J gene TRBJ2-3, with no clear D. The better agreement between TRBJ2-5 and the DNA end casts doubt on the J call. Germline V gene lookup returns CDR1 SGHVT and CDR2 SQSDAQ. There are 12 residues in the CDR3. DNA for the CDR3: TGTGCCGCTCGGCGGTTTCAAGAGACCCAGTACTTC. It specifies CAARRFQETQYF.

The rearrangement links TRBV10-1 to TRBJ2-4; D is ambiguous. V gave up 9 bases and J gave up 3 bases, with 21 bases separating them. This CDR3 has 16 residues. Germline values: CDR1 WNHNN, CDR2 SYGVQD (reference sequence). CDR3 region: CARGATLSEYKNIQYF. The CDR3 nucleotides are TGCGCCAGAGGCGCAACGCTTTCGGAGTACAAAAACATTCAGTACTTC.

The rearrangement joins TRBV10-3 to TRBJ2-5; no clear D. Between the trimmed V and J ends, which lost 3 bases and 3 bases, there was a span of 5 bases. Germline assignment: CDR1 ENHRY and CDR2 SYGVKD. The CDR3 contains 12 residues. CDR3 in amino acids: CAISDREETQYF. CDR3 bases: TGTGCCATCAGTGATCGGGAAGAGACCCAGTACTTC.

On this clonotype itself: Lacking the conserved final phenylalanine or tryptophan, this CDR3 likely reflects a read error. No DNA is shown, since the ends of the CDR3 on it are uncertain; the CDR3 is the one TCRdb lists. V and J are TRBV7-2 and TRBJ2-6; the table assigns TRBD2, which was not confirmed against the DNA. Both ends counted, the CDR3 spans 17 residues. CDR1 and CDR2 from the germline V gene are SGHTA and FQGNSA. CDR3 amino acids: CASSWTSGGRDEQYFGN.

The chain couples TRBV11-2 to TRBJ2-3; D call uncertain. CDR1 is SGHAT and CDR2 is FQNNGV in the germline V gene. With 4 bases removed from V and 8 bases from J, the gap between germline ends came to 13 bases. The CDR3 extends over 13 amino acids. CDR3 sequence: CASSSLGVGTQYF. The CDR3 DNA sequence: TGTGCCAGCAGCTCCCTGGGTGTGGGTACGCAGTATTTT.

The chain combines TRBV7-2 with TRBJ1-5; D remains unclear. The CDR3 spans 16 residues. CDR1 is SGHTA and CDR2 is FQGNSA in the germline V gene. V lost 1 base and J lost 2, with 12 bases in between. In DNA form, the CDR3 reads TGTGCCAGCAGCTTAGTAGGCCGTAATGGCAATCAGCCCCAGCATTTT. It encodes CASSLVGRNGNQPQHF.

A note on this clonotype: A clone one base away is much larger, so this may be a read error. This chain links TRBV18 with TRBJ2-3, with TRBD1 identical over 7 bases. The DNA end lines up better with TRBJ2-1; the J call may be wrong. CDR3 length equals 17 residues. In germline, CDR1 is KGHSH, CDR2 LQKENI. CDR3 protein: CASSPRNGRRGTYEQFF. The CDR3 DNA follows: TGTGCCAGCTCACCTCGTAACGGACGCAGGGGGACCTACGAGCAGTTCTTC.

About this clonotype: No conserved phenylalanine or tryptophan ends this CDR3, so it is likely a read error. No DNA is shown, since the ends of the CDR3 on it are uncertain; the CDR3 is the one TCRdb lists. This chain links TRBV7-6 with TRBJ2-6; the DNA was not used to check the table's D call, TRBD2. Counting both end residues, the CDR3 totals 8 amino acids. Looked up from germline, CDR1 is SGHVS and CDR2 is FNYEAQ. The CDR3: CASSQGGR.

This clonotype was detected only a few times. V usage is TRBV7-2 and J usage is TRBJ2-1; D is perhaps TRBD2 (7 bases). V lost 4 bases and J lost 7, with 14 bases in between. Germline CDR1 and CDR2: SGHTA and FQGNSA. The CDR3 is 14 amino acids. The CDR3 coding sequence is TGTGCCAGCAGCTCATCGGGGAGGGGGAATGAGCAGTTCTTC. Translated: CASSSSGRGNEQFF.

The chain combines TRBV7-8 with TRBJ2-1, with D tentatively TRBD1 or TRBD2 (5 bases each). V lost 4 bases and J lost 13, with 26 bases in between. Germline CDR1 reads SGHVS; CDR2 reads FQNEAQ. The CDR3 is 16 residues long. The CDR3 sequence: CASSSYRDLGIQTQFF. For the CDR3, the DNA is TGTGCCAGCAGCTCGTATCGGGACCTCGGAATACAGACCCAGTTCTTC.

Sample share makes this clonotype hyperexpanded (1% or more). The rearrangement joins TRBV7-2 to TRBJ2-1; 10 nucleotides line up with TRBD2. The J segment lost 5 bases and the V segment lost 5 bases, leaving 6 bases of the junction unmatched. CDR1 is SGHTA, CDR2 FQGNSA, per germline. This CDR3 has 15 residues. DNA for the CDR3: TGTGCCAGCAGCGTCACTAGCGGGGTTAACAATGAGCAGTTCTTC. Encoded protein: CASSVTSGVNNEQFF. Full variable domain (rest looked up from reference TRBV7-2 and TRBJ2-1): GAGVSQSPSNKVTEKGKDVELRCDPISGHTALYWYRQSLGQGLEFLIYFQGNSAPDKSGLPSDRFSAERTGGSVSTLTIQRTQQEDSAVYLCASSVTSGVNNEQFFGPGTRLTVL.

V and J are TRBV7-3 and TRBJ2-6; no firm D call. The CDR3 has 8 residues. The V end was cut by 3 bases, the J end by 18 bases, with 3 bases between. Germline loops: CDR1 SGHTA, CDR2 FQGTGA. The CDR3 nucleotides read TGTGCCAGCAGCTTTGGGACTTTC. This sequence encodes CASSFGTF. The whole variable domain, filled in from reference TRBV7-3 and TRBJ2-6, reads GAGVSQTPSNKVTEKGKYVELRCDPISGHTALYWYRQSLGQGPEFLIYFQGTGAADDSGLPNDRFFAVRPEGSVSTLKIQRTERGDSAVYLCASSFGTFGAGSRLTVL.

The chain carries TRBV12-3 or TRBV12-4 and TRBJ2-3, with TRBD2 as a possible D gene (5 bases). The CDR3 has 18 residues. Trimming stripped 3 bases from V and 4 bases from J, with 23 bases between. For the CDR3, the DNA is TGTGCCAGCAGTTTCTTCCGGTGGGAATGGAGGCAGGCAGATACGCAGTATTTT. Amino acids: CASSFFRWEWRQADTQYF.

This rearrangement joins TRBV6-5 to TRBJ2-1; D is unclear. V lost 6 bases and J lost 9, with 15 bases in between. The CDR3 sequence is 13 residues long. Germline-derived CDR1 and CDR2 are MNHEY and SVGAGI. In nucleotides, the CDR3 is TGTGCCAGCAGGCTCTCCCTTCGAGGTGAGCAGTTCTTC. Translation gives CASRLSLRGEQFF.

This clonotype has only a few counts. The gene calls are TRBV5-8 and TRBJ1-1; D is perhaps TRBD1 (5 bases). V dropped 4 bases and J dropped 0 bases, with 10 bases sitting between them. This CDR3 has 14 amino acids. Looked up from germline, CDR1 is SGHTS and CDR2 is YDEGEE. The CDR3 DNA follows: TGTGCCAGCAGCCATTGGGGCATGAACACTGAAGCTTTCTTT. Translating gives CASSHWGMNTEAFF.

This clonotype is categorized as medium-sized. This chain uses TRBV6-1 with TRBJ2-1; TRBD1 matches 10 bases. This CDR3 is built from 15 residues. The trim removed 5 bases at V and 4 bases at J, leaving 5 bases unmatched. Germline V CDR1 and CDR2: MNHNS, SASEGT. In DNA form, the CDR3 reads TGTGCCAGCAGTCCTGACAGGGGGCCATACAATGAGCAGTTCTTC. It is translated as CASSPDRGPYNEQFF.

Many counts were recorded for this clonotype. This sequence joins TRBV5-4 and TRBJ2-1, with 7 bases identical to TRBD2. CDR1 is SGHNT and CDR2 is YYREEE in the germline V gene (reference sequence). The CDR3 length is 16 residues. The trim removed 4 bases at V and 7 bases at J, leaving 14 bases unmatched. The CDR3 DNA reads as TGTGCCAGCAGCCCCCTGTCGGGCGGGAGTGTAAATGAGCAGTTCTTC. It translates to CASSPLSGGSVNEQFF. Using reference TRBV5-4 and TRBJ2-1 for the parts outside the CDR3, the full variable domain is ETGVTQSPTHLIKTRGQQVTLRCSSQSGHNTVSWYQQALGQGPQFIFQYYREEENGRGNFPPRFSGLQFPNYSSELNVNALELDDSALYLCASSPLSGGSVNEQFFGPGTRLTVL.

The chain couples TRBV6-2 or TRBV6-3 to TRBJ2-7, with D maybe TRBD2 (5 bases). The J call is doubtful: the DNA matches TRBJ2-5 better. CDR3 size: 13 residues. The germline V gene encodes CDR1 MNHEY and CDR2 SVGEGT. DNA of the CDR3: TGTGCCAGCATTCGAGCGGTCGGGAAGACCCAGTACTTC. This encodes CASIRAVGKTQYF.

The chain is built from TRBV19 and TRBJ2-7, with D perhaps given as TRBD1 or TRBD2 (5 bases each). This CDR3 comprises 15 residues. CDR1 LNHDA and CDR2 SQIVND come from the germline V gene (reference sequence). Trimming stripped 2 bases from V and 3 bases from J, with 14 bases between. The CDR3 reads CASSILRDGDYEQYF. The CDR3 DNA follows: TGTGCCAGTAGTATATTGAGGGACGGTGACTACGAGCAGTACTTC.

This clonotype appeared many times. The chain employs TRBV12-3 or TRBV12-4 and TRBJ1-6; 10 bases align to TRBD1. The V segment lost 1 base and the J segment 9 bases; nucleotides outside the gene matches: 3. The CDR3 runs 15 residues. The CDR3 bases are TGTGCCAGCAGTTTAGGGACAGGGGGAGGTTCACCCCTCCACTTT. Translation: CASSLGTGGGSPLHF.

The CDR3 protein is CASSLRGLLYEQYF. CDR3 in DNA: TGTGCCAGCAGTTTGAGGGGACTTCTTTACGAGCAGTACTTC. The chain has TRBV28 and TRBJ2-5; D is possibly TRBD2 (6 bases). The DNA end is more similar to TRBJ2-7, so the J call may be wrong. This CDR3 contains 14 residues. Germline V CDR1 and CDR2: MDHEN, SYDVKM.

This clonotype came up a few times. The junction departs from germline at one end; a sequencing error may be responsible. V gene TRBV7-2 combines with J gene TRBJ2-7; the D is unclear. The J call is uncertain, as TRBJ2-4 better fits the DNA end. Looked up from germline, CDR1 is SGHTA and CDR2 is FQGNSA. The CDR3 consists of 13 residues. The CDR3 spells CASSLSFLNIQYF. CDR3 coding DNA: TGTGCTAGCAGCTTATCCTTTTTAAACATTCAGTACTTC.

This clonotype was recorded a few times. The chain employs TRBV5-5 and TRBJ2-5; the D gene is possibly TRBD1 (6 bases). The CDR3 extends over 14 amino acids. Germline V gene lookup returns CDR1 SGHKS and CDR2 YYEKEE (reference sequence). Between the trimmed V and J ends, which lost 0 bases and 4 bases, there was a span of 10 bases. The CDR3 region is CASSLDRVVETQYF. The CDR3 DNA is TGTGCCAGCAGCTTGGACAGGGTTGTAGAGACCCAGTACTTC.